This T cell receptor beta chain originates from a study of blood T cell repertoires in COVID-19 (dated by TCRdb to the early 2020s). Study-wide context: The collaborator samples originated in the United States, Italy and Spain and spanned the acute and convalescent phases of COVID-19. The prospective study material was composed of cDNA or gDNA derived from T cells, B-cell-depleted T cells, or PBMCs. Deeply sampled blood TCRbeta repertoires from subjects exposed to, actively infected with, or recovered from COVID-19 were included in the dataset. The repertoires were made available in a free public database intended to serve as a resource for research on the immune response to SARS-CoV-2. Samples were obtained from the ongoing ImmuneRACE study (first 160 participants) and from over a thousand subjects provided by 6 global collaborators. A de-identified subject ID, COVID-19 status, age in years and sex were almost always included in the sample metadata. Where available, HLA class I and class II types were taken from metadata supplied by the sample provider and were not determined by assay-based typing. Study-wide conclusions, independent of this receptor: Clinical and demographic metadata were provided uncurated, with the amount varying by source and participant.

Details on this clone: This receptor's antigen is unknown. Base-call qualities are not available, and no considerably larger clone is one nucleotide away.

TCRbeta CDR3 regions were amplified from genomic DNA using the immunoSEQ Assay, a bias-controlled multiplex PCR. As for the authors' bioinformatics: Nucleated cell counts per sample were estimated from amplification of reference gene primers within the assay. To quantify the absolute abundance of each unique TCRbeta CDR3 rearrangement, sequence reads were collapsed and filtered. For each sample, productive Simpson clonality was calculated by taking the square root of Simpson's diversity index across productive rearrangements. In its TCRdb copy, this immuneACCESS table keeps in-frame sequences only and misses some clones. Where compared with another copy, unresolved V genes explain less than half of these, and the others have no known cause. The D gene and trimming were derived from the DNA, and the V and J assignments and clone size from that table. Present in this sample are some 210,000 clones, approximately 90% of which were seen just once. The ten biggest clones cover around 1.2% of the sample.

The cysteine opens and the phenylalanine closes a CDR3 of 14 amino acids. Only the CDR3 DNA stays, 42 bases, in frame from base 1. After removal of 0 bases from V and 6 bases from J, the junction retains 5 bases not matched to a gene. Via the germline V gene, CDR1 is SGHRS and CDR2 YFSETQ. The collaborating institutions used their own protocols to collect whole blood in K2EDTA tubes. For TCRbeta analysis, collaborators shipped samples in one of three forms: frozen whole blood, isolated PBMCs, or DNA extracted from either of those sample types. This sequence originates from a man younger than 45 with acute or convalescent COVID-19. The chain is assembled from TRBV5-1 and TRBJ1-2, and TRBD1 aligns with 7 junction nucleotides. Source material: peripheral blood. The sequenced DNA: TGCGCCAGCAGCTTGGACAGGGGTGTAGATGGCTACACCTTC. Translated, it reads CASSLDRGVDGYTF.